The TCR beta chain under discussion was sequenced for a study of Tregs in tolerant kidney transplant recipients. Assay used: immunoSEQ multiplex PCR; TCRdb lists only in-frame clones, some missing. The repertoire holds about 15,000 clones, with around three quarters as singletons. Per the germline V gene, CDR1 is SGHRS and CDR2 is YFSETQ. The CDR3 contains 18 residues. V trimming: 1 base; J trimming: 0 bases; junction bases outside the gene matches: 7. The clonotype comes from a human donor who received a combined kidney and bone marrow transplant. Sequenced here: Tregs from blood, sampled before the transplant. V and J are TRBV5-1 and TRBJ2-2; 9 bases are shared with TRBD2. The CDR3: CASSLRRAGGTNTGELFF. The DNA of the CDR3 is TGCGCCAGCAGCTTGCGTAGAGCGGGGGGTACGAACACCGGGGAGCTGTTTTTT.